The clone carrying this T cell receptor (beta chain) was detected ten times or more. As yet, its antigen is unknown. CDR1 and CDR2 from the germline V gene are ENHRY and SYGVKD. The CDR3 is made up of 14 amino acids. V shed 8 bases and J shed 6 bases, with 20 bases lying between them. The sample is drawn from a study of CD8 T cells in ankylosing spondylitis. Regarding the study as a whole: Reactive arthritis synovial fluid and blood were previously reported to contain some motif variants.

TCRdb reprocessed the 5' RACE reads with MiXCR, giving one entry per CDR3 protein. The data show fewer than 250,000 distinct CDR3 sequences, with roughly 26% seen just once and 5% to 8% held by the top ten. Sequenced material: blood, either unsorted or a sorted T cell fraction (not recorded which). This clonotype was obtained from a male donor with ankylosing spondylitis or in good health (not recorded which). This rearrangement joins TRBV10-3 to TRBJ2-7, with D possibly being TRBD2 (5 bases). CDR3 sequence (DNA): TGTGCCATCGCTCTCGGAGGTAGCTTGAGCGAGCAGTACTTC. It is translated as CAIALGGSLSEQYF.